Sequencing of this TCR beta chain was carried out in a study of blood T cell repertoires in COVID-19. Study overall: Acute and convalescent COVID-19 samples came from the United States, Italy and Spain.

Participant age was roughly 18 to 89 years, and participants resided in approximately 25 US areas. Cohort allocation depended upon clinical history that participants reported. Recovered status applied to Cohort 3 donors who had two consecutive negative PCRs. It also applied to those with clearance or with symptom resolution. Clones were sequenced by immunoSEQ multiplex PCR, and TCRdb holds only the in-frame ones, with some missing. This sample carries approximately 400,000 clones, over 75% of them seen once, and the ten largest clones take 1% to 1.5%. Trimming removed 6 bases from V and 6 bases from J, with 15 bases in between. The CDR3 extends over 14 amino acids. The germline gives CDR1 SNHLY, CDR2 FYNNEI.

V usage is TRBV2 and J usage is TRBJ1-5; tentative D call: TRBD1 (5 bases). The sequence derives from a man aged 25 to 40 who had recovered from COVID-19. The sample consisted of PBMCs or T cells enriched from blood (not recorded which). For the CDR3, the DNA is TGTGCCAGCAGAACCGGGACTCCGGCTCAGCCCCAGCATTTT. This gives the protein CASRTGTPAQPQHF.